Given below is one T cell receptor (beta chain) in context. The study ran its PCR with 60 Vbeta and 13 Jbeta primers. Produced via immunoSEQ multiplex PCR; TCRdb's table is partial and in-frame only. Of roughly 180,000 clones in the sample, about 77% are singletons; the top ten hold 1.3%. The data were obtained in a study of cytomegalovirus exposure and HLA in healthy donors. Sequencing used PBMCs. This receptor was obtained from a man between 25 and 39 years old in good health and CMV-seronegative.

The CDR3 sequence: CASSQEASGAWSSYEQYF. The CDR3 DNA sequence: TGTGCCAGCAGTCAGGAGGCTAGCGGGGCATGGAGCTCCTACGAGCAGTACTTC. The V call is TRBV2, the J call TRBJ2-7; 9 bases are a match to TRBD2. Germline V gene data show CDR1 as SNHLY and CDR2 as FYNNEI. The V segment lost 5 bases and the J segment 0 bases; nucleotides outside the gene matches: 14. This CDR3 spans 18 amino acids.